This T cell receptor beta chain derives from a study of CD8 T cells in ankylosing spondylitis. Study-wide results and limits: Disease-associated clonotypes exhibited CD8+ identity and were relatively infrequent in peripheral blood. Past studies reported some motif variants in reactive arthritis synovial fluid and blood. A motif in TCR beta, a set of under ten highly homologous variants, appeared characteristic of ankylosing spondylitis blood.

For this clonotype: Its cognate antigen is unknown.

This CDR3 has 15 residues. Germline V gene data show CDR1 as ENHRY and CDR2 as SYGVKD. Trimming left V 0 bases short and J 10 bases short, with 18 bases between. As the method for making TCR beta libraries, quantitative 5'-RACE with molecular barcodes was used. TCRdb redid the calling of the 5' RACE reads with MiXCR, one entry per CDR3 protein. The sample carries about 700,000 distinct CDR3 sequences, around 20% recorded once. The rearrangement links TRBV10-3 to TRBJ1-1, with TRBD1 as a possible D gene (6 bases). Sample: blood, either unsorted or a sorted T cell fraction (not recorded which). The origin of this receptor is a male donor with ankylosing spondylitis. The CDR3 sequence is CAISESEGGRAVAFF. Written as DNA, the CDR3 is TGTGCCATCAGTGAGTCGGAGGGGGGTCGTGCGGTAGCTTTCTTT.